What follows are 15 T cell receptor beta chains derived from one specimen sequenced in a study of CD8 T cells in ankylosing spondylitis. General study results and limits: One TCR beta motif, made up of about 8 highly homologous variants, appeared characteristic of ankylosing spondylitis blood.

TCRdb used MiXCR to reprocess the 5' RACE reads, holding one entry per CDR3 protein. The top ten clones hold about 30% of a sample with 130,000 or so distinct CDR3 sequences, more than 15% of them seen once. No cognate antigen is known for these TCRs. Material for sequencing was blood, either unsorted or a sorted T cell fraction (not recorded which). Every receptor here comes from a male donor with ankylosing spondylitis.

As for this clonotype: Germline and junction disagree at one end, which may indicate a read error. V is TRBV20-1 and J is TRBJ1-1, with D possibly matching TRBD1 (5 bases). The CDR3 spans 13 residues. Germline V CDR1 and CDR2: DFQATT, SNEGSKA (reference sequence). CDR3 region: CSARDSQVTEAFF. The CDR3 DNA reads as TGCAGTGCAAGAGACAGCCAGGTCACTGAAGCTTTCTTT.

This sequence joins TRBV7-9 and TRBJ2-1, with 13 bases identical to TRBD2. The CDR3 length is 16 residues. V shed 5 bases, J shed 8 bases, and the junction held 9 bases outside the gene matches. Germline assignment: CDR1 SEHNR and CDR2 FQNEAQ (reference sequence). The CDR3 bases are TGTGCCAGCAGCAAGGCAGGGACTAGCGGGAATTATGAGCAGTTCTTC. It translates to CASSKAGTSGNYEQFF.

The CDR3 sequence is CASSLLGAGQYEQYF. CDR3 coding DNA: TGTGCCAGCAGCCTTCTCGGCGCAGGTCAATACGAGCAGTACTTC. This chain joins TRBV4-2 and TRBJ2-7; D gene ambiguous. The CDR3 is made up of 15 amino acids. With 4 bases removed from V and 4 bases from J, the gap between germline ends came to 17 bases. The germline V gene encodes CDR1 LGHNA and CDR2 YNFKEQ.

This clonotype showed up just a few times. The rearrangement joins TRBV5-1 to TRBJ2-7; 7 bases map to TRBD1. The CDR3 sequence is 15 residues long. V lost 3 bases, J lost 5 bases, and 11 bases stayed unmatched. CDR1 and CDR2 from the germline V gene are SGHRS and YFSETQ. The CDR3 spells CASSWTRQGWDEQYF. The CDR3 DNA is TGCGCCAGCAGCTGGACCAGACAGGGTTGGGACGAGCAGTACTTC.

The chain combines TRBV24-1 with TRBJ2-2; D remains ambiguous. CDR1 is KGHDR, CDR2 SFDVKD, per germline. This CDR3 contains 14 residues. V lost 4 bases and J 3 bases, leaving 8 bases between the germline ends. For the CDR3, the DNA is TGTGCCACCAGTGACCCTTGGGACACCGGGGAGCTGTTTTTT. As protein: CATSDPWDTGELFF.

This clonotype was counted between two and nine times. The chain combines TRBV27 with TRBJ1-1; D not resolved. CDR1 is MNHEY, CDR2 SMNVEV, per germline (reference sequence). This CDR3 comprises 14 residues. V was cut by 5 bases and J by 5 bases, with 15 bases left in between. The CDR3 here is CASSHQAAGTEAFF. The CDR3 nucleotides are TGTGCCAGCAGTCATCAGGCGGCTGGGACTGAAGCTTTCTTT.

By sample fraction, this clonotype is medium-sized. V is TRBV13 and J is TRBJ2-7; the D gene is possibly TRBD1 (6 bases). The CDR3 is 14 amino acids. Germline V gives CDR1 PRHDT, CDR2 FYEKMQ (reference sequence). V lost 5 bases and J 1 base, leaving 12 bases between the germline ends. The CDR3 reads CASSPGVPSYEQYF. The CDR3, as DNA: TGTGCCAGCAGCCCAGGGGTCCCATCCTACGAGCAGTACTTC.

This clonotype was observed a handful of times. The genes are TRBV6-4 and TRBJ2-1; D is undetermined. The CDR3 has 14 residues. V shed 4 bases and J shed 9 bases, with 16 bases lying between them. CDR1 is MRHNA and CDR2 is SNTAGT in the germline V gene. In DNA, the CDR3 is TGTGCCAGCAGTGTTCGAGTAGAAGTGGGTGAGCAGTTCTTC. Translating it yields CASSVRVEVGEQFF.

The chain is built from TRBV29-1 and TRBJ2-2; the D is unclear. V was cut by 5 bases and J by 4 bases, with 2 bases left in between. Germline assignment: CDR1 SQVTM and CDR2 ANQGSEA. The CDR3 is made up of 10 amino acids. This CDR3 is CSVFTGELFF. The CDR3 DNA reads TGCAGCGTTTTCACCGGGGAGCTGTTTTTT.

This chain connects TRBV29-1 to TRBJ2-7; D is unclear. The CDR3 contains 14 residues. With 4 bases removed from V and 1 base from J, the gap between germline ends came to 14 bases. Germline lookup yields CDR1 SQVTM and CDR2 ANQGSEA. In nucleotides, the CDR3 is TGCAGCGTTGTCTGGCTTGAAAGTTCCTACGAGCAGTACTTC. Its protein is CSVVWLESSYEQYF.

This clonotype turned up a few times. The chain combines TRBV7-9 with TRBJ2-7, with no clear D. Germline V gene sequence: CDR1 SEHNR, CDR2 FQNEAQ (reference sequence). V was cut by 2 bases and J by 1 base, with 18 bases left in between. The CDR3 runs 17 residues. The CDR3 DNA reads TGTGCCAGCAGCTTAAACCCTGAAAGAACGCGGTCCTACGAGCAGTACTTC. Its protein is CASSLNPERTRSYEQYF. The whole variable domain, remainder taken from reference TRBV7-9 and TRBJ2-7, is DTGVSQNPRHKITKRGQNVTFRCDPISEHNRLYWYRQTLGQGPEFLTYFQNEAQLEKSRLLSDRFSAERPKGSFSTLEIQRTEQGDSAMYLCASSLNPERTRSYEQYFGPGTRLTVT.

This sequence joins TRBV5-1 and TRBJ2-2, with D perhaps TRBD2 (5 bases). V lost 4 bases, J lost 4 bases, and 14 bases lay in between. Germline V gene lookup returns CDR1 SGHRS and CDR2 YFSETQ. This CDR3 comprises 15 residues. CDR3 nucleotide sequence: TGCGCCAGCAGCCGTGTTGCCGAGGGCACCGGGGAGCTGTTTTTT. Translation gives CASSRVAEGTGELFF.

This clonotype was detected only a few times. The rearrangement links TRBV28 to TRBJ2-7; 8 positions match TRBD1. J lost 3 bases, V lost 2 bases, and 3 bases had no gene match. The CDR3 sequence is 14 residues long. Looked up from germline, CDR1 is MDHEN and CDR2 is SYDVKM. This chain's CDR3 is CASSLQGAYYEQYF. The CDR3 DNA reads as TGTGCCAGCAGTTTACAGGGGGCTTACTACGAGCAGTACTTC. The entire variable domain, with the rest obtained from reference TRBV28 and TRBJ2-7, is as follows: DVKVTQSSRYLVKRTGEKVFLECVQDMDHENMFWYRQDPGLGLRLIYFSYDVKMKEKGDIPEGYSVSREKKERFSLILESASTNQTSMYLCASSLQGAYYEQYFGPGTRLTVT.

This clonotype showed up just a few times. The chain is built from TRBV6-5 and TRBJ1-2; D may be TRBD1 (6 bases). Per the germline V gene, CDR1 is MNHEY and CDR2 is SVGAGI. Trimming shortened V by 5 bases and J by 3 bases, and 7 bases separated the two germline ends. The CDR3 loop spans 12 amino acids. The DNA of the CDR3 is TGTGCCAGCAGTCAGGGGCACTATGGCTACACCTTC. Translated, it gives CASSQGHYGYTF.

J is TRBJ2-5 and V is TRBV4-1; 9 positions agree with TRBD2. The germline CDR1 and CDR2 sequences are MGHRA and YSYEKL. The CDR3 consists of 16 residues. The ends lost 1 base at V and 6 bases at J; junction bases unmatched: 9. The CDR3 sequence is CASSQVVSSGSQTQYF. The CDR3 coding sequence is TGCGCCAGCAGCCAAGTTGTGAGTAGCGGGAGCCAGACCCAGTACTTC.